This T cell receptor beta chain appears in the sequencing data of a study of shared clonotypes between healthy human individuals. On the study more broadly: Donors had three CD4 naive, three CD4 memory, two CD8 naive and one CD8 memory plate apiece.

CD4+ cells yielded CD45RA+ naive and CD45RA-negative memory subsets. An assay was performed, and its level was deep. Libraries were prepared by immunoSEQ multiplex PCR; TCRdb keeps only in-frame clonotypes and omits some of them. The profile shows about 1 million clones, approximately 78% of them singletons. Germline-derived CDR1 and CDR2 are SGHDT and YYEEEE. The CDR3 has 16 amino acids. The J segment lost 6 bases and the V segment lost 3 bases, leaving 12 bases of the junction unmatched. Overall study results and limits: The study found lower generation probabilities in non-shared clonotypes than in those shared by all four donors.

Concerning this clone: Its cognate antigen is unknown.

The chain has TRBV5-6 and TRBJ1-1; TRBD1 matches at 9 bases. Sequenced input: memory CD4+ T cells from PBMCs. Subset in this sample: CD45RA-negative fraction. The receptor's source is a young man in good health. Some clones in this sample may be carry-over from other donors' samples. CDR3 nucleotide sequence: TGTGCCAGCAGCTATACAGGGGGCAAGCTTCGGGCTGAAGCTTTCTTT. Translation gives CASSYTGGKLRAEAFF.